This is a list of T cell receptor beta chains from one sample in a study of Ad26.COV2.S vaccination and SARS-CoV-2 variants. Assay: immunoSEQ multiplex PCR; the TCRdb copy retains only in-frame clones and omits some. The sample carries about 400,000 clones, roughly nine tenths recorded once. Sequenced material: peripheral blood, taken in a trial of Ad26.COV2.S vaccine versus placebo. These receptors all stem from a person between 18 and 59 years old who received the Ad26.COV2.S COVID-19 vaccine or a placebo. Each CDR3 is given with its conserved first and last residue. The order of the fields is CDR3 protein, CDR3 DNA, D gene, clone size, J gene, V gene. D genes are given only for firm matches. Some rows mark clone size as missing; the rest say once, few, many or name a class of expanded clone.

CDR3aa: CASSEGRQGNNEQFF; CDR3nt: TGTGCCAGCAGTGAAGGACGACAGGGGAACAATGAGCAGTTCTTC; d_gene: TRBD1; abundance: once; j_gene: TRBJ2-1; v_gene: TRBV6-1
CDR3aa: CASSPGSGQGASYEQYF; CDR3nt: TGTGCCAGCAGCCCTGGTTCGGGACAGGGAGCATCCTACGAGCAGTACTTC; d_gene: TRBD1; abundance: -; j_gene: TRBJ2-7; v_gene: TRBV5-5
CDR3aa: CASSFRQGIFRGLGNEQFF; CDR3nt: TGTGCCAGCAGCTTCCGACAGGGTATCTTTCGGGGCCTAGGGAATGAGCAGTTCTTC; d_gene: TRBD1; abundance: once; j_gene: TRBJ2-1; v_gene: TRBV5-6
CDR3aa: CASSQDLSLTGELFF; CDR3nt: TGCGCCAGCAGCCAAGATCTGAGTTTGACCGGGGAGCTGTTTTTT; d_gene: -; abundance: -; j_gene: TRBJ2-2; v_gene: TRBV4-1
CDR3aa: CASSLWTGNDNTGELFF; CDR3nt: TGTGCCAGCAGCTTGTGGACAGGGAATGACAACACCGGGGAGCTGTTTTTT; d_gene: TRBD1; abundance: -; j_gene: TRBJ2-2; v_gene: TRBV7-6
CDR3aa: CASSPGSYNEQFF; CDR3nt: TGTGCCAGCAGCCCTGGCTCCTACAATGAGCAGTTCTTC; d_gene: -; abundance: -; j_gene: TRBJ2-1; v_gene: TRBV7-9
CDR3aa: CASSQDGETQYF; CDR3nt: TGTGCCAGCAGTCAAGATGGAGAGACCCAGTACTTC; d_gene: -; abundance: -; j_gene: TRBJ2-5; v_gene: TRBV6-4
CDR3aa: CASSWGQGNTEAFF; CDR3nt: TGTGCCAGCAGCTGGGGACAGGGGAACACTGAAGCTTTCTTT; d_gene: TRBD1; abundance: -; j_gene: TRBJ1-1; v_gene: TRBV5-6
CDR3aa: CASGGAAYGYTF; CDR3nt: TGTGCCAGCGGGGGGGCGGCCTATGGCTACACCTTC; d_gene: -; abundance: -; j_gene: TRBJ1-2; v_gene: TRBV6-6
CDR3aa: CASSLARTGRSEQYF; CDR3nt: TGTGCCAGCAGCTTAGCCCGGACAGGGAGGAGCGAGCAGTACTTC; d_gene: TRBD1; abundance: -; j_gene: TRBJ2-7; v_gene: TRBV7-8
CDR3aa: CASSEGPGAGQPQHF; CDR3nt: TGTGCCAGCAGCGAAGGCCCGGGGGCAGGTCAGCCCCAGCATTTT; d_gene: -; abundance: -; j_gene: TRBJ1-5; v_gene: TRBV13
CDR3aa: CASSSTGTGTRQPQHF; CDR3nt: TGTGCCAGCAGCTCAACAGGGACAGGGACCAGGCAGCCCCAGCATTTT; d_gene: TRBD1; abundance: -; j_gene: TRBJ1-5; v_gene: TRBV7-8
CDR3aa: CASSHLSSYEQYF; CDR3nt: TGTGCCAGCAGCCACCTCAGCTCCTACGAGCAGTACTTC; d_gene: -; abundance: -; j_gene: TRBJ2-7; v_gene: TRBV3-1/TRBV3-2
CDR3aa: CASSQETWRETQYF; CDR3nt: TGTGCCAGCAGCCAAGAAACTTGGAGAGAGACCCAGTACTTC; d_gene: -; abundance: -; j_gene: TRBJ2-5; v_gene: TRBV3-1/TRBV3-2
CDR3aa: CASSHNRGDYGYTF; CDR3nt: TGTGCCAGCAGCCATAACAGGGGGGACTATGGCTACACCTTC; d_gene: TRBD1; abundance: -; j_gene: TRBJ1-2; v_gene: TRBV7-2
CDR3aa: CASSIKAFGAEAFF; CDR3nt: TGTGCCAGTAGTATCAAGGCCTTCGGTGCTGAAGCTTTCTTT; d_gene: -; abundance: few; j_gene: TRBJ1-1; v_gene: TRBV19
CDR3aa: CASSSGLAGVDTQYF; CDR3nt: TGCGCCAGCAGTTCGGGACTAGCGGGGGTGGATACGCAGTATTTT; d_gene: TRBD2; abundance: -; j_gene: TRBJ2-3; v_gene: TRBV4-1
CDR3aa: CASGSLAGSSDTQYF; CDR3nt: TGTGCCAGCGGCTCCCTAGCGGGGTCTTCAGATACGCAGTATTTT; d_gene: TRBD2; abundance: -; j_gene: TRBJ2-3; v_gene: TRBV2
CDR3aa: CASSLSSRTGYEQYF; CDR3nt: TGTGCCAGCAGTTTATCGTCTAGGACAGGGTACGAGCAGTACTTC; d_gene: TRBD1; abundance: -; j_gene: TRBJ2-7; v_gene: TRBV27
CDR3aa: CASSQVAYGNTIYF; CDR3nt: TGTGCCAGCAGCCAAGTCGCCTACGGGAACACCATATATTTT; d_gene: -; abundance: -; j_gene: TRBJ1-3; v_gene: TRBV3-1/TRBV3-2
CDR3aa: CASSAGTGADTQYF; CDR3nt: TGCGCCAGCAGCGCCGGGACAGGGGCAGATACGCAGTATTTT; d_gene: TRBD1; abundance: -; j_gene: TRBJ2-3; v_gene: TRBV5-1
CDR3aa: CASSLSPPWPDRASLDGTEAFF; CDR3nt: TGTGCCAGCAGTTTATCCCCCCCGTGGCCCGACCGGGCCTCTCTCGATGGCACTGAAGCTTTCTTT; d_gene: -; abundance: -; j_gene: TRBJ1-1; v_gene: TRBV27
CDR3aa: CASSLSRAQETQYF; CDR3nt: TGTGCCAGCAGCTTAAGCAGGGCTCAAGAGACCCAGTACTTC; d_gene: -; abundance: -; j_gene: TRBJ2-5; v_gene: TRBV7-8
CDR3aa: CASSEEDGAGANVLTF; CDR3nt: TGTGCCAGCAGTGAAGAGGATGGGGCTGGGGCCAACGTCCTGACTTTC; d_gene: -; abundance: -; j_gene: TRBJ2-6; v_gene: TRBV6-1
CDR3aa: CASSPQEPPLNTEAFF; CDR3nt: TGTGCCAGCTCACCACAGGAACCCCCGCTGAACACTGAAGCTTTCTTT; d_gene: -; abundance: -; j_gene: TRBJ1-1; v_gene: TRBV18
CDR3aa: CATSRDGQGDGYTF; CDR3nt: TGTGCCACCAGCAGGGATGGACAGGGTGATGGCTACACCTTC; d_gene: TRBD1; abundance: once; j_gene: TRBJ1-2; v_gene: TRBV15
CDR3aa: CASQLTTGGTEDYEQYF; CDR3nt: TGTGCCAGTCAACTCACGACAGGGGGGACGGAAGACTACGAGCAGTACTTC; d_gene: TRBD1; abundance: -; j_gene: TRBJ2-7; v_gene: TRBV19
CDR3aa: CASSPDGLSGYTF; CDR3nt: TGTGCCAGCAGCCCAGACGGGTTGTCTGGCTACACCTTC; d_gene: -; abundance: -; j_gene: TRBJ1-2; v_gene: TRBV7-9
CDR3aa: CASSPGQNTEAFF; CDR3nt: TGCGCCAGCAGCCCGGGACAGAACACTGAAGCTTTCTTT; d_gene: -; abundance: -; j_gene: TRBJ1-1; v_gene: TRBV4-3
CDR3aa: CASRESLSQGGTEAFF; CDR3nt: TGCGCCAGCAGGGAATCGCTGAGTCAGGGGGGCACTGAAGCTTTCTTT; d_gene: TRBD1; abundance: -; j_gene: TRBJ1-1; v_gene: TRBV4-1
CDR3aa: CASSQEGQGMGGYTF; CDR3nt: TGCGCCAGCAGCCAGGAGGGACAGGGGATGGGCGGCTACACCTTC; d_gene: TRBD1; abundance: -; j_gene: TRBJ1-2; v_gene: TRBV4-3
CDR3aa: CASSQVISGGPTTDTQYF; CDR3nt: TGTGCCAGCAGCCAAGTAATCAGCGGGGGGCCAACCACAGATACGCAGTATTTT; d_gene: TRBD2; abundance: -; j_gene: TRBJ2-3; v_gene: TRBV3-1/TRBV3-2
CDR3aa: CASNQGAHTGELFF; CDR3nt: TGTGCCAGCAATCAGGGGGCTCACACCGGGGAGCTGTTTTTT; d_gene: TRBD1; abundance: -; j_gene: TRBJ2-2; v_gene: TRBV6-5
CDR3aa: CASSFWGFTSPLHF; CDR3nt: TGTGCCAGCAGCTTTTGGGGGTTCACTTCACCCCTCCACTTT; d_gene: -; abundance: -; j_gene: TRBJ1-6; v_gene: TRBV5-4
CDR3aa: CASSQSRFCSGNTIYF; CDR3nt: TGCGCCAGCAGTCAATCCAGATTTTGCTCTGGAAACACCATATATTTT; d_gene: -; abundance: -; j_gene: TRBJ1-3; v_gene: TRBV23-1
CDR3aa: CASSPRDGSSYEQYF; CDR3nt: TGCGCCAGCAGCCCCCGGGACGGAAGCTCCTACGAGCAGTACTTC; d_gene: -; abundance: once; j_gene: TRBJ2-7; v_gene: TRBV5-1
CDR3aa: CASSHGTGGYEQYF; CDR3nt: TGTGCCAGCAGCCACGGGACAGGGGGCTACGAGCAGTACTTC; d_gene: TRBD1; abundance: -; j_gene: TRBJ2-7; v_gene: TRBV7-8
CDR3aa: CASSPGRGTPEINTEAFF; CDR3nt: TGCGCCAGCAGCCCCGGGAGGGGGACCCCTGAGATAAACACTGAAGCTTTCTTT; d_gene: -; abundance: -; j_gene: TRBJ1-1; v_gene: TRBV4-1
CDR3aa: CASSFTGGFEKLFF; CDR3nt: TGTGCCAGCAGCTTCACAGGGGGCTTTGAAAAACTGTTTTTT; d_gene: TRBD1; abundance: -; j_gene: TRBJ1-4; v_gene: TRBV11-2
CDR3aa: CASSLQGITGELFF; CDR3nt: TGTGCCAGCAGCTTACAGGGGATCACCGGGGAGCTGTTTTTT; d_gene: -; abundance: -; j_gene: TRBJ2-2; v_gene: TRBV7-2
CDR3aa: CATSTGLAGSYEQYF; CDR3nt: TGTGCCACCAGCACAGGACTAGCGGGATCCTACGAGCAGTACTTC; d_gene: TRBD2; abundance: once; j_gene: TRBJ2-7; v_gene: TRBV15
CDR3aa: CASSLGHGVDTQYF; CDR3nt: TGCGCCAGCAGCCTGGGCCACGGCGTGGATACGCAGTATTTT; d_gene: -; abundance: -; j_gene: TRBJ2-3; v_gene: TRBV4-1
CDR3aa: CARMDPGLAYNEQFF; CDR3nt: TGTGCCAGGATGGATCCGGGACTAGCGTACAATGAGCAGTTCTTC; d_gene: TRBD2; abundance: -; j_gene: TRBJ2-1; v_gene: TRBV7-9
CDR3aa: CASSVGIYEQYF; CDR3nt: TGTGCCAGCAGCGTCGGTATCTACGAGCAGTACTTC; d_gene: -; abundance: once; j_gene: TRBJ2-7; v_gene: TRBV11-1
CDR3aa: CASSLEGELQPQHF; CDR3nt: TGCGCCAGCAGCTTGGAGGGGGAGCTTCAGCCCCAGCATTTT; d_gene: -; abundance: -; j_gene: TRBJ1-5; v_gene: TRBV5-1
CDR3aa: CASSVMGIGGGYTF; CDR3nt: TGTGCCAGCAGTGTAATGGGGATAGGTGGTGGCTACACCTTC; d_gene: -; abundance: -; j_gene: TRBJ1-2; v_gene: TRBV5-4
CDR3aa: CASSGLSYNSPLHF; CDR3nt: TGTGCCAGCAGCGGTCTATCCTATAATTCACCCCTCCACTTT; d_gene: -; abundance: -; j_gene: TRBJ1-6; v_gene: TRBV6-5
CDR3aa: CASSSDGMSYNEQFF; CDR3nt: TGTGCCAGCAGCTCCGACGGGATGTCCTACAATGAGCAGTTCTTC; d_gene: -; abundance: -; j_gene: TRBJ2-1; v_gene: TRBV3-1/TRBV3-2
CDR3aa: CASSQQIGNTIYF; CDR3nt: TGTGCCAGCAGCCAACAGATTGGAAACACCATATATTTT; d_gene: -; abundance: -; j_gene: TRBJ1-3; v_gene: TRBV3-1/TRBV3-2
CDR3aa: CASTLDERGTSEQFF; CDR3nt: TGTGCCAGCACCTTAGACGAGCGGGGGACAAGTGAGCAGTTCTTC; d_gene: TRBD2; abundance: -; j_gene: TRBJ2-1; v_gene: TRBV27
CDR3aa: CASSPCPLCEQYF; CDR3nt: TGTGCCAGCAGCCCCTGCCCCTTGTGCGAGCAGTACTTC; d_gene: -; abundance: -; j_gene: TRBJ2-7; v_gene: TRBV3-1/TRBV3-2
CDR3aa: CASSYTGGLTTDTQYF; CDR3nt: TGTGCCAGCAGCTATACCGGGGGGCTAACCACAGATACGCAGTATTTT; d_gene: -; abundance: -; j_gene: TRBJ2-3; v_gene: TRBV9
CDR3aa: CASSQSTGFGNYGYTF; CDR3nt: TGTGCCAGCAGTCAATCGACAGGGTTCGGGAACTATGGCTACACCTTC; d_gene: TRBD1; abundance: -; j_gene: TRBJ1-2; v_gene: TRBV27
CDR3aa: CASSIGRQELNYGYTF; CDR3nt: TGTGCCAGTAGTATAGGGCGGCAGGAGCTCAACTATGGCTACACCTTC; d_gene: -; abundance: -; j_gene: TRBJ1-2; v_gene: TRBV19
CDR3aa: CASSFPGGANYNEQFF; CDR3nt: TGTGCCAGCAGCTTTCCCGGGGGGGCTAACTACAATGAGCAGTTCTTC; d_gene: TRBD2; abundance: -; j_gene: TRBJ2-1; v_gene: TRBV13
CDR3aa: CSVEPSGGKQETQYF; CDR3nt: TGCAGCGTTGAGCCTAGCGGGGGGAAACAAGAGACCCAGTACTTC; d_gene: TRBD2; abundance: -; j_gene: TRBJ2-5; v_gene: TRBV29-1
CDR3aa: CASSPPGQVKETQYF; CDR3nt: TGTGCCAGCTCACCGCCGGGACAGGTAAAAGAGACCCAGTACTTC; d_gene: TRBD1; abundance: -; j_gene: TRBJ2-5; v_gene: TRBV18
CDR3aa: CASSKLAGRTGELFF; CDR3nt: TGTGCCAGCAGTAAACTAGCGGGGAGAACCGGGGAGCTGTTTTTT; d_gene: TRBD2; abundance: -; j_gene: TRBJ2-2; v_gene: TRBV6-5
CDR3aa: CASSLQGGSQPQHF; CDR3nt: TGTGCCAGTAGTTTGCAGGGCGGAAGTCAGCCCCAGCATTTT; d_gene: -; abundance: once; j_gene: TRBJ1-5; v_gene: TRBV19